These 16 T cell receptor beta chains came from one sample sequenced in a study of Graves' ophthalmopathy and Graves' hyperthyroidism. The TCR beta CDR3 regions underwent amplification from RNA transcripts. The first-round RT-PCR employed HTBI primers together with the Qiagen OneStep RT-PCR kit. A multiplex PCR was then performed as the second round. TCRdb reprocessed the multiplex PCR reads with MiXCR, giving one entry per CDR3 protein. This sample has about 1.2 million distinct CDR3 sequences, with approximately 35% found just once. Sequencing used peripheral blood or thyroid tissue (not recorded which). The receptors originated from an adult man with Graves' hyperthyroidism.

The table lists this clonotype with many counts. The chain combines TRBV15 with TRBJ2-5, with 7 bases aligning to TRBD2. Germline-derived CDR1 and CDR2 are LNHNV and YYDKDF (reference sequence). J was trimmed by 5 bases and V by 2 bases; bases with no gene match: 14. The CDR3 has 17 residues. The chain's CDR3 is CATSRHHAGREAETQYF. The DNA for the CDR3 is TGTGCCACCAGCAGACATCACGCGGGGAGGGAGGCGGAGACCCAGTACTTC. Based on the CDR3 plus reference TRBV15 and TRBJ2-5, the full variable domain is DAMVIQNPRYQVTQFGKPVTLSCSQTLNHNVMYWYQQKSSQAPKLLFHYYDKDFNNEADTPDNFQSRRPNTSFCFLDIRSPGLGDTAMYLCATSRHHAGREAETQYFGPGTRLLVL.

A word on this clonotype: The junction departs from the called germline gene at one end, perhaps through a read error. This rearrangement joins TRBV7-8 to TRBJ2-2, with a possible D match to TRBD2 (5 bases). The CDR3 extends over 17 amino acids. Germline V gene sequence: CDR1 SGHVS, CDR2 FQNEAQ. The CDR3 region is CASSLRLLRENTGELFF. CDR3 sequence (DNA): TGCGCCAGCAGCCTTCGCCTTTTACGGGAGAACACCGGGGAGCTGTTTTTT.

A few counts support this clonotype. In DNA form, the CDR3 reads TGTGCCAGCAGCCCCCGGGGATGGGGAGTAACTGAAGCTTTCTTT. Translated: CASSPRGWGVTEAFF. The chain combines TRBV11-1 with TRBJ1-1; D unclear. The V end lost 5 bases, the J end lost 5 bases, and 18 bases lay between the germline ends. In germline, CDR1 is SGHAT, CDR2 FQDESV (reference sequence). The length of the CDR3 is 15 residues.

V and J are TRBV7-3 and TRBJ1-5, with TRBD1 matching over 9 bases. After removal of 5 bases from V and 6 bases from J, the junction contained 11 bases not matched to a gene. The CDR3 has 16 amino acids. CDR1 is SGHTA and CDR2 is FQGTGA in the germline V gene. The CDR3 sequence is CASSPDDRGIGQPQHF. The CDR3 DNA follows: TGTGCCAGCAGCCCGGACGACAGGGGGATCGGTCAGCCCCAGCATTTT.

For the CDR3, the DNA is TGTGCCAGCAGCTCGACAGGAGTCACAGATACGCAGTATTTT. This sequence encodes CASSSTGVTDTQYF. The chain combines TRBV7-9 with TRBJ2-3; D possibly corresponds to TRBD1 (6 bases). This CDR3 is 14 amino acids long. The V end was cut by 4 bases, the J end by 2 bases, with 10 bases between. Germline V gene lookup returns CDR1 SEHNR and CDR2 FQNEAQ (reference sequence). Complete variable domain (other parts from reference TRBV7-9 and TRBJ2-3): DTGVSQNPRHKITKRGQNVTFRCDPISEHNRLYWYRQTLGQGPEFLTYFQNEAQLEKSRLLSDRFSAERPKGSFSTLEIQRTEQGDSAMYLCASSSTGVTDTQYFGPGTRLTVL.

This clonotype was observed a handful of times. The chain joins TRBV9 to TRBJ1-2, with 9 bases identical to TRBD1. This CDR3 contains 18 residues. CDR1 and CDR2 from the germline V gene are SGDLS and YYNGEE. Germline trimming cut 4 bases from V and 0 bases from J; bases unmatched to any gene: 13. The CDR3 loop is CASSNPVGDRETNYGYTF. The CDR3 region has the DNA TGTGCCAGCAGCAACCCCGTCGGGGACAGGGAGACTAACTATGGCTACACCTTC.

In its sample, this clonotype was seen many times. The CDR3 DNA is TGCGCCAGCAGCTCGGGGGCGGGCTCCTACGAGCAGTACTTC. Protein sequence: CASSSGAGSYEQYF. V and J are TRBV5-1 and TRBJ2-7; D possibly uses TRBD1 or TRBD2 (6 bases each). Trimming pared 3 bases from V and 0 bases from J, leaving 10 bases between. This CDR3 spans 14 amino acids. Germline-derived CDR1 and CDR2 are SGHRS and YFSETQ.

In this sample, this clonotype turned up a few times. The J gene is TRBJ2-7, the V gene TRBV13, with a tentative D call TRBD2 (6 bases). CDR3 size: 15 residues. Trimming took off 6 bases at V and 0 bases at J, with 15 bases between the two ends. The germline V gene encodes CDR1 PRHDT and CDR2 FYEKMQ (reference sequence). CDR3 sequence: CASRTRDFSSYEQYF. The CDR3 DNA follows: TGTGCCAGCAGAACCCGGGACTTCAGCTCCTACGAGCAGTACTTC.

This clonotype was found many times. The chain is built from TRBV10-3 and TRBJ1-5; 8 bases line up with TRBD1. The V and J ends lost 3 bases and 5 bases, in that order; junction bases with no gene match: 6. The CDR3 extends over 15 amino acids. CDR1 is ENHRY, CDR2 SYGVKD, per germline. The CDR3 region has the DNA TGTGCCATCAGTGAAGTGACAGGGGCTGATCAGCCCCAGCATTTT. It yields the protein CAISEVTGADQPQHF.

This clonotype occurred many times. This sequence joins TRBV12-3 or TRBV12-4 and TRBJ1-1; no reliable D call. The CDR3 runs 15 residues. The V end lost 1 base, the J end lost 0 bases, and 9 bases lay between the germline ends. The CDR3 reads CASSLVGSMNTEAFF. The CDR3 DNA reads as TGTGCCAGCAGTTTAGTCGGAAGCATGAACACTGAAGCTTTCTTT.

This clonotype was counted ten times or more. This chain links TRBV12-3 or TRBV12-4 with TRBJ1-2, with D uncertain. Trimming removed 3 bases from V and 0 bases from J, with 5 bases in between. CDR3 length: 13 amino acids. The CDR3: CASSFVPNYGYTF. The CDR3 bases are TGTGCCAGCAGTTTCGTGCCTAACTATGGCTACACCTTC.

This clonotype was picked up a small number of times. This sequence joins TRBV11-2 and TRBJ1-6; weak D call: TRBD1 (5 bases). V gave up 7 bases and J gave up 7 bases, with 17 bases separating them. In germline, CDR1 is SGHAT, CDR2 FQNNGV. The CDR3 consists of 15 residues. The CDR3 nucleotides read TGTGCCAGCATCCCAGAACAACAGGAGAATTCACCCCTCCACTTT. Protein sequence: CASIPEQQENSPLHF.

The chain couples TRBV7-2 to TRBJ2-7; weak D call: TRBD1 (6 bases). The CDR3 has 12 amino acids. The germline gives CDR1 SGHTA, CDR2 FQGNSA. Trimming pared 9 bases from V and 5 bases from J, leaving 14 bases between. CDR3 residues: CARAQGHDEQYF. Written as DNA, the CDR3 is TGTGCCAGAGCCCAGGGGCACGACGAGCAGTACTTC.

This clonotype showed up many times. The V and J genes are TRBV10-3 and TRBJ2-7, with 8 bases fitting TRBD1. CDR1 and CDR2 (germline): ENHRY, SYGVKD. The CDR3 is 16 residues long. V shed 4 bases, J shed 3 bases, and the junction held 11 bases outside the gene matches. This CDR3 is CAISVGGQGGIYEQYF. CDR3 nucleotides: TGTGCCATCAGTGTAGGAGGACAGGGTGGGATCTACGAGCAGTACTTC.

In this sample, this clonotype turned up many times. CDR3 sequence: CASSQGSRTEQETQYF. For the CDR3, the DNA is TGTGCCAGCAGCCAAGGGTCCCGGACAGAACAAGAGACCCAGTACTTC. This chain links TRBV14 with TRBJ2-5; D might be TRBD1 (6 bases). V lost 1 base, J lost 2 bases, and 14 bases lay in between. Per germline, CDR1 SGHDN and CDR2 FVKESK. The CDR3 has 16 amino acids. Full variable domain (outside the CDR3, taken from reference TRBV14 and TRBJ2-5): EAGVTQFPSHSVIEKGQTVTLRCDPISGHDNLYWYRRVMGKEIKFLLHFVKESKQDESGMPNNRFLAERTGGTYSTLKVQPAELEDSGVYFCASSQGSRTEQETQYFGPGTRLLVL.

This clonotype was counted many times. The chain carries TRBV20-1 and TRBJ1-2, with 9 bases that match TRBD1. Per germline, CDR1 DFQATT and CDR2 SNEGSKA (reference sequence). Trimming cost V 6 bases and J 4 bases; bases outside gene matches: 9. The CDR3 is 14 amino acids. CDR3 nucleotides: TGCAGTGCGGATACCGGGACAGGGTTCTATGGCTACACCTTC. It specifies CSADTGTGFYGYTF.